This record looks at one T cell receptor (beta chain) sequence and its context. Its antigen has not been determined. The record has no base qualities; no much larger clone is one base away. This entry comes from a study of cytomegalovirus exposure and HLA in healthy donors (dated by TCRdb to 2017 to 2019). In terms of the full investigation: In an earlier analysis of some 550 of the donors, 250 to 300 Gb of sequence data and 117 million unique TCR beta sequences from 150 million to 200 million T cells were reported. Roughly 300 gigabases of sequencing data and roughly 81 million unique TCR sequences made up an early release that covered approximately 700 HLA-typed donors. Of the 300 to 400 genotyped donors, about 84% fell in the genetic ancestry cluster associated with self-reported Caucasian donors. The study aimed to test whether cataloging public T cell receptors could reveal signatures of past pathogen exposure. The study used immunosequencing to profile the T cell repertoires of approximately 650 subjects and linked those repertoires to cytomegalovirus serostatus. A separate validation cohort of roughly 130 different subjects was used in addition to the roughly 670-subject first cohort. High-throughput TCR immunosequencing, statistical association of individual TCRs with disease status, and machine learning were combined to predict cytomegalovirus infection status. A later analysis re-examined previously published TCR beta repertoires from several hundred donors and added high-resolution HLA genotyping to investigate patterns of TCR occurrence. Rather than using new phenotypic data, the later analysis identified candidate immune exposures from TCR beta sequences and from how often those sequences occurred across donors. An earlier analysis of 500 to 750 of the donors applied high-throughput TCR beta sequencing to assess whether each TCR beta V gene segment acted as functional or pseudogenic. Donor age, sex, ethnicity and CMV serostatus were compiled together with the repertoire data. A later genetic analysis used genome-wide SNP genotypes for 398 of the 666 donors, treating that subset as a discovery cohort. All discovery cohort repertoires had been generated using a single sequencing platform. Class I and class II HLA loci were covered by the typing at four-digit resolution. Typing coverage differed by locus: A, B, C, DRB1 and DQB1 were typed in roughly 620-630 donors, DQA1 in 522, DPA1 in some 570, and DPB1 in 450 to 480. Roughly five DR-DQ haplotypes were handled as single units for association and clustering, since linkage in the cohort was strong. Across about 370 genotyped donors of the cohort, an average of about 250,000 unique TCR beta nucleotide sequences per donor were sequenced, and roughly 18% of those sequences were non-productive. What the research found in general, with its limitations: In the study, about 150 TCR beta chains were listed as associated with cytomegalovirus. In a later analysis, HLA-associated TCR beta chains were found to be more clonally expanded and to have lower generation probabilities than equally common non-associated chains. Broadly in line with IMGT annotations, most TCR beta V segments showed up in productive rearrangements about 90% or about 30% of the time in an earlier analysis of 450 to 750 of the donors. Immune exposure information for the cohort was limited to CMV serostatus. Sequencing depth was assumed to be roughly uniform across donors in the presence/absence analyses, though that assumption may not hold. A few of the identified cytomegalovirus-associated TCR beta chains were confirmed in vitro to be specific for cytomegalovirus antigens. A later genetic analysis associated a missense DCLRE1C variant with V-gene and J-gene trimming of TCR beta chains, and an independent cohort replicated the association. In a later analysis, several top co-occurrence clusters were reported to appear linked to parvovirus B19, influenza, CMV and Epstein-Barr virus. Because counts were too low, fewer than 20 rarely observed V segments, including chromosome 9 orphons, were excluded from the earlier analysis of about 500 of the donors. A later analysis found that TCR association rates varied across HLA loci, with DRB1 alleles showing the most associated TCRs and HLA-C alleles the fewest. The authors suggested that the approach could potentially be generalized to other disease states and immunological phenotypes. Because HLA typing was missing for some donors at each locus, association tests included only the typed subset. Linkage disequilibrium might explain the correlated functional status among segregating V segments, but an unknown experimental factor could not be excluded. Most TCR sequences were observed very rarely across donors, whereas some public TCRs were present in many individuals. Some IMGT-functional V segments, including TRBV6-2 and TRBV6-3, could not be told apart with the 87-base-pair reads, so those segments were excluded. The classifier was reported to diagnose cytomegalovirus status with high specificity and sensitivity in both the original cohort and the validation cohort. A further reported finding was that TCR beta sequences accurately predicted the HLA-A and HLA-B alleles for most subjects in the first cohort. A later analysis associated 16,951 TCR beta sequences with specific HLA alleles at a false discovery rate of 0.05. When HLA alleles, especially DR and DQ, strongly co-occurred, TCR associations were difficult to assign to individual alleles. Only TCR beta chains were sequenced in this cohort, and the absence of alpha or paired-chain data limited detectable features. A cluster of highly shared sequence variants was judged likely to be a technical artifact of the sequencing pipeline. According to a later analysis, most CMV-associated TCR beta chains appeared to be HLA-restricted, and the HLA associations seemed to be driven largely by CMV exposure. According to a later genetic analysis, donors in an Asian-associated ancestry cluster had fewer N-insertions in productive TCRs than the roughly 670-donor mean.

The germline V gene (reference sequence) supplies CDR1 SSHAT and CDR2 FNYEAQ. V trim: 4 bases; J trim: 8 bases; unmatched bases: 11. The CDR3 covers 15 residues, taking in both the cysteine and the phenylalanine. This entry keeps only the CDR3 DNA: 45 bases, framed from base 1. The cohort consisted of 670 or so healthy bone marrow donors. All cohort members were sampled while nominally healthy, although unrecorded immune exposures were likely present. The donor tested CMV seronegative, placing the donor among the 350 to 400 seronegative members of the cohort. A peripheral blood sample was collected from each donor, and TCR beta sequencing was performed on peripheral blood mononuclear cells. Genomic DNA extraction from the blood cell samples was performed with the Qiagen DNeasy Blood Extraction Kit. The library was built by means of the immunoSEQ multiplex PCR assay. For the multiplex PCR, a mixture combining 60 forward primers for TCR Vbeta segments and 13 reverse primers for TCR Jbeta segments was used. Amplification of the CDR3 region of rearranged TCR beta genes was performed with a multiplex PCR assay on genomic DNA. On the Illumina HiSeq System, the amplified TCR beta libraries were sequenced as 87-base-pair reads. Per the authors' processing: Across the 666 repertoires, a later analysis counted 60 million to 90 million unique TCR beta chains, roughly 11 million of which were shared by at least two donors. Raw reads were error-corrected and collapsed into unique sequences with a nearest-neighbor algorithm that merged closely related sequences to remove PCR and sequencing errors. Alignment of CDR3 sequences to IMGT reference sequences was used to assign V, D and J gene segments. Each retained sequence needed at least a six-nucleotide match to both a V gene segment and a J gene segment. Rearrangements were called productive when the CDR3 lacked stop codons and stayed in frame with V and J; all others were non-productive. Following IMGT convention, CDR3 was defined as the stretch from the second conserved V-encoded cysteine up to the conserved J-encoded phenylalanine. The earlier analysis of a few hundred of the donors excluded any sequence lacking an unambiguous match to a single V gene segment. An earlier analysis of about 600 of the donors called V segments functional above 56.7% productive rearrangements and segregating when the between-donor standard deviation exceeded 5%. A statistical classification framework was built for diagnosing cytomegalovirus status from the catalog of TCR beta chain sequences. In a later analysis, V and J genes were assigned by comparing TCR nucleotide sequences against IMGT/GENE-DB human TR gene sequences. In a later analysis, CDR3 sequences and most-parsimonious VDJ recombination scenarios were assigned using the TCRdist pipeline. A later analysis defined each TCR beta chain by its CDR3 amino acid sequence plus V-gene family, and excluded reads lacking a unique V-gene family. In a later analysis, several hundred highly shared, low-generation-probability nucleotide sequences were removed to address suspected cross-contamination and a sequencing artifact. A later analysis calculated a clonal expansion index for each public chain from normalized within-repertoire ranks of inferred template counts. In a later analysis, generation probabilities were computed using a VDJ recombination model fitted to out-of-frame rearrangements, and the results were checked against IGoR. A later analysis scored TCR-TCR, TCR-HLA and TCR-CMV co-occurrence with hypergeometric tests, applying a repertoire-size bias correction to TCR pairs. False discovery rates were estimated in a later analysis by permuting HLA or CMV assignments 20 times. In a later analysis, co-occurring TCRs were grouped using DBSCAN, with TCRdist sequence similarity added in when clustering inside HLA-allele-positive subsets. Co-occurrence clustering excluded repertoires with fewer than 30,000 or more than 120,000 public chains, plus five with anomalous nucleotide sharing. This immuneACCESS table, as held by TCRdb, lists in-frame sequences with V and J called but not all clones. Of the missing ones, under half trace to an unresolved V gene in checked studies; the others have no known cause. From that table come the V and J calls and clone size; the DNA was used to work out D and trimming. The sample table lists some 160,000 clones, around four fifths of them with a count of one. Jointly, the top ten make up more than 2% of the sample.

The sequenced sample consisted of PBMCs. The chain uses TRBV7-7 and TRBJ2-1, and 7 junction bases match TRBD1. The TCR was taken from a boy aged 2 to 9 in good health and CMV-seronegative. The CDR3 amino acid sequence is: CASSSGQPITHEQFF. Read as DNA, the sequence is TGTGCCAGCAGCTCGGGACAGCCTATCACGCATGAGCAGTTCTTC. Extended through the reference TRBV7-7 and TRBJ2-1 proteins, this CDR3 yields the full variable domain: GAGVSQSPRYKVTKRGQDVTLRCDPISSHATLYWYQQALGQGPEFLTYFNYEAQPDKSGLPSDRFSAERPEGSISTLTIQRTEQRDSAMYRCASSSGQPITHEQFFGPGTRLTVL.